This is a list of T cell receptor beta chains from one sample in a study of CD8 T cells in Susac syndrome. MiXCR, applied by TCRdb to the immunoSEQ multiplex PCR reads, yields one record per CDR3 protein. The sample lists tens of thousands of distinct CDR3 sequences, roughly 94% occurring once. The specimen was CD4+ T cells from PBMCs. Receptor source: a human donor with Susac syndrome. CDR3s include the opening cysteine and the closing phenylalanine or tryptophan. The order of the fields is D gene, J gene, clone size, V gene, CDR3 DNA, CDR3 protein. A D gene is named only where the DNA matches it firmly. A clone size is listed for some rows: how often the clone was seen (once, few, many), or a class if it is expanded.

d_call: TRBD2; j_call: TRBJ2-5; clone_size: NA; v_call: TRBV7-2; cdr3_nt: TGTGCCAGCAGCTCTTTAAGCGGGGGCCGCCAAGAGACCCAGTACTTC; cdr3_aa: CASSSLSGGRQETQYF
d_call: NA; j_call: TRBJ1-2; clone_size: NA; v_call: TRBV6-6; cdr3_nt: TGTGCCAGCACCCAGACAGCAAACTATGGCTACACCTTC; cdr3_aa: CASTQTANYGYTF
d_call: NA; j_call: TRBJ1-5; clone_size: once; v_call: TRBV6-5; cdr3_nt: TGTGCCAGCAGTTACTCGAATAGGGATCAGCCCCAGCATTTT; cdr3_aa: CASSYSNRDQPQHF
d_call: TRBD2; j_call: TRBJ2-1; clone_size: NA; v_call: TRBV5-6; cdr3_nt: TGTGCCAGCAGCTTGCCAGGACTAGCGGGGGCGAGCTCCTACAATGAGCAGTTCTTC; cdr3_aa: CASSLPGLAGASSYNEQFF
d_call: NA; j_call: TRBJ2-4; clone_size: once; v_call: TRBV6-5; cdr3_nt: TGTGCCAGCAGTGTAGGAAGGGGAAACATTCAGTACTTC; cdr3_aa: CASSVGRGNIQYF
d_call: TRBD1; j_call: TRBJ2-6; clone_size: NA; v_call: TRBV4-3; cdr3_nt: TGCGCCAGCAGCCAAGGGACAGGGGGCCAGTACTCTGGGGCCAACGTCCTGACTTTC; cdr3_aa: CASSQGTGGQYSGANVLTF
d_call: NA; j_call: TRBJ2-1; clone_size: NA; v_call: TRBV19; cdr3_nt: TGTGCCAGTAGTATAAGGGCTAGGACAGACAATGAGCAGTTCTTC; cdr3_aa: CASSIRARTDNEQFF
d_call: NA; j_call: TRBJ1-2; clone_size: NA; v_call: TRBV9; cdr3_nt: TGTGCCAGCAGCGTCGGTCGGGGCTACACCTTC; cdr3_aa: CASSVGRGYTF
d_call: NA; j_call: TRBJ2-7; clone_size: NA; v_call: TRBV10-3; cdr3_nt: TGTGCCATCAGTCCGGGACTCCAGACCTACGAGCAGTACTTC; cdr3_aa: CAISPGLQTYEQYF
d_call: NA; j_call: TRBJ1-6; clone_size: NA; v_call: TRBV30; cdr3_nt: TGTGCCTGGGCCTGGAGTAATTCACCCCTCCACTTT; cdr3_aa: CAWAWSNSPLHF
d_call: NA; j_call: TRBJ2-6; clone_size: once; v_call: TRBV10-3; cdr3_nt: TGTGCCACAAAACCAACCTCTGGGGCCAACGTCCTGACTTTC; cdr3_aa: CATKPTSGANVLTF
d_call: NA; j_call: TRBJ2-5; clone_size: once; v_call: TRBV24-1; cdr3_nt: TGTGCCACCAGTGAAGGGTCGTACCAAGAGACCCAGTACTTC; cdr3_aa: CATSEGSYQETQYF
d_call: TRBD1; j_call: TRBJ1-6; clone_size: NA; v_call: TRBV9; cdr3_nt: TGTGCCAGCAGCTCATCGGGACAGGGCTTCTCACCCCTCCACTTT; cdr3_aa: CASSSSGQGFSPLHF
d_call: NA; j_call: TRBJ1-5; clone_size: NA; v_call: TRBV28; cdr3_nt: TGTGCCAGCAGCATCGGTGGGGAACGCAATCAGCCCCAGCATTTT; cdr3_aa: CASSIGGERNQPQHF
d_call: NA; j_call: TRBJ2-1; clone_size: NA; v_call: TRBV2; cdr3_nt: TGTGCCAGCAGTGTCTGGGGAAACAATGAGCAGTTCTTC; cdr3_aa: CASSVWGNNEQFF
d_call: NA; j_call: TRBJ2-7; clone_size: NA; v_call: TRBV3-1; cdr3_nt: TGTGCCAGCAGCCAAGATCTAACAGGTCGGACCTACGAGCAGTACTTC; cdr3_aa: CASSQDLTGRTYEQYF
d_call: NA; j_call: TRBJ1-5; clone_size: NA; v_call: TRBV4-1; cdr3_nt: TGCGCCAGCAGCCAAGATCAGAGTCAGCCCCAGCATTTT; cdr3_aa: CASSQDQSQPQHF
d_call: NA; j_call: TRBJ1-5; clone_size: NA; v_call: TRBV20-1; cdr3_nt: TGCAGTGCTAGTCAGCCAGGGATTTTGAATCAGCCCCAGCATTTT; cdr3_aa: CSASQPGILNQPQHF
d_call: TRBD1; j_call: TRBJ2-1; clone_size: NA; v_call: TRBV15; cdr3_nt: TGTGCCACCAGCAGGGCGGGACAGGGGCAGAATGAGCAGTTCTTC; cdr3_aa: CATSRAGQGQNEQFF
d_call: NA; j_call: TRBJ1-1; clone_size: NA; v_call: TRBV28; cdr3_nt: TGTGCCAGCAGTTGGGACACTGAAGCTTTCTTT; cdr3_aa: CASSWDTEAFF
d_call: TRBD2; j_call: TRBJ2-1; clone_size: once; v_call: TRBV27; cdr3_nt: TGTGCCAGCAGTTTTACTAGCGGGGGGATTTACAATGAGCAGTTCTTC; cdr3_aa: CASSFTSGGIYNEQFF
d_call: NA; j_call: TRBJ2-3; clone_size: NA; v_call: TRBV7-2; cdr3_nt: TGTGCCAGCACCACAGATCGGGGGGCCAGGGATACGCAGTATTTT; cdr3_aa: CASTTDRGARDTQYF
d_call: NA; j_call: TRBJ2-5; clone_size: NA; v_call: TRBV29-1; cdr3_nt: TGCAGCGCACAGGGGTCCGGGGGAACCCAGTACTTC; cdr3_aa: CSAQGSGGTQYF
d_call: NA; j_call: TRBJ2-5; clone_size: NA; v_call: TRBV12-3/TRBV12-4; cdr3_nt: TGTGCCAGCACTCCTCAGGGTTGGGAGACCCAGTACTTC; cdr3_aa: CASTPQGWETQYF
d_call: NA; j_call: TRBJ1-3; clone_size: NA; v_call: TRBV6-6; cdr3_nt: TGTGCCAGCAGTACGTCCGATGGGAGGCTGAACACCATATATTTT; cdr3_aa: CASSTSDGRLNTIYF
d_call: TRBD1; j_call: TRBJ2-5; clone_size: NA; v_call: TRBV9; cdr3_nt: TGTGCCAGCAGCCTCCTTGGACAGGATGAGACCCAGTACTTC; cdr3_aa: CASSLLGQDETQYF
d_call: NA; j_call: TRBJ2-3; clone_size: NA; v_call: TRBV12-3/TRBV12-4; cdr3_nt: TGTGCCAGCAGTTTGGAGGGAATCACAGATACGCAGTATTTT; cdr3_aa: CASSLEGITDTQYF
d_call: TRBD2; j_call: TRBJ2-3; clone_size: NA; v_call: TRBV6-4; cdr3_nt: TGTGCCAGCAGTGACTCGCGGGGGGGCACAGATACGCAGTATTTT; cdr3_aa: CASSDSRGGTDTQYF
d_call: NA; j_call: TRBJ2-7; clone_size: NA; v_call: TRBV21-1; cdr3_nt: TGTGCCAGCAGCAAAGGATCCGGAGGCGTATCCTACGAGCAGTACTTC; cdr3_aa: CASSKGSGGVSYEQYF
d_call: TRBD2; j_call: TRBJ2-7; clone_size: NA; v_call: TRBV20-1; cdr3_nt: TGCAGTGCTAGAGTTGCGGGGGGCTTTTACGAGCAGTACTTC; cdr3_aa: CSARVAGGFYEQYF
d_call: NA; j_call: TRBJ2-1; clone_size: NA; v_call: TRBV30; cdr3_nt: TGTGCCTGGAGCGATACAAGGGTGGGAGAGCAGTTCTTC; cdr3_aa: CAWSDTRVGEQFF
d_call: NA; j_call: TRBJ2-3; clone_size: NA; v_call: TRBV20-1; cdr3_nt: TGCAGTGCTACCGGAGGTACAGATACGCAGTATTTT; cdr3_aa: CSATGGTDTQYF
d_call: TRBD2; j_call: TRBJ2-1; clone_size: NA; v_call: TRBV20-1; cdr3_nt: TGCAGTGCTAGCAGACTAGCGGGGGAGCAGTTCTTC; cdr3_aa: CSASRLAGEQFF
d_call: NA; j_call: TRBJ1-5; clone_size: NA; v_call: TRBV12-3/TRBV12-4; cdr3_nt: TGTGCCAGCAGTGCCGGGAGCTATCAGCCCCAGCATTTT; cdr3_aa: CASSAGSYQPQHF
d_call: TRBD1; j_call: TRBJ1-2; clone_size: NA; v_call: TRBV20-1; cdr3_nt: TGCAGTGCTAGACAGGGGGACTATGGCTACACCTTC; cdr3_aa: CSARQGDYGYTF
d_call: NA; j_call: TRBJ1-1; clone_size: NA; v_call: TRBV6-5; cdr3_nt: TGTGCCAGCAGTACCCCTAAGAAGGGCCTTGAAGCTTTCTTT; cdr3_aa: CASSTPKKGLEAFF
d_call: TRBD1; j_call: TRBJ1-2; clone_size: NA; v_call: TRBV7-2; cdr3_nt: TGTGCCAGCAGCCCGACAGGGGGCTATGGCTACACCTTC; cdr3_aa: CASSPTGGYGYTF
d_call: NA; j_call: TRBJ1-4; clone_size: NA; v_call: TRBV9; cdr3_nt: TGTGCCAGCAGCGTTCCGGGTAATGAAAAACTGTTTTTT; cdr3_aa: CASSVPGNEKLFF
d_call: NA; j_call: TRBJ1-1; clone_size: NA; v_call: TRBV19; cdr3_nt: TGTGCCACCAGAAACACTGAAGCTTTCTTT; cdr3_aa: CATRNTEAFF
d_call: NA; j_call: TRBJ1-5; clone_size: NA; v_call: TRBV20-1; cdr3_nt: TGCAGTGCTAGTTCGGTGAGGGGAGGACAGCCCCAGCATTTT; cdr3_aa: CSASSVRGGQPQHF
d_call: NA; j_call: TRBJ1-6; clone_size: NA; v_call: TRBV20-1; cdr3_nt: TGCGGCACGACGGCAGGTCGGGATTCACCCCTCCACTTT; cdr3_aa: CGTTAGRDSPLHF
d_call: TRBD1; j_call: TRBJ1-2; clone_size: NA; v_call: TRBV3-1; cdr3_nt: TGTGCCAGCAGCCAGAACCCGGGACAGTATGGCTACACCTTC; cdr3_aa: CASSQNPGQYGYTF
d_call: TRBD2; j_call: TRBJ2-2; clone_size: NA; v_call: TRBV5-8; cdr3_nt: TGTGCCAGCAGCCCCGGACTAGCGGGGGCGTACACCGGGGAGCTGTTTTTT; cdr3_aa: CASSPGLAGAYTGELFF
d_call: TRBD2; j_call: TRBJ2-2; clone_size: NA; v_call: TRBV12-3/TRBV12-4; cdr3_nt: TGTGCCAGCAGCTCTAGCGGGGGAGGTAACACCGGGGAGCTGTTTTTT; cdr3_aa: CASSSSGGGNTGELFF
d_call: NA; j_call: TRBJ2-7; clone_size: NA; v_call: TRBV28; cdr3_nt: TGTGCCAGCAGTTACCCTGGAGTTTCCTACGAGCAGTACTTC; cdr3_aa: CASSYPGVSYEQYF
d_call: NA; j_call: TRBJ2-1; clone_size: NA; v_call: TRBV15; cdr3_nt: TGTGCCACCAGCAGAGTAGGGACGATCCGCGAGGAGCAGTTCTTC; cdr3_aa: CATSRVGTIREEQFF
d_call: NA; j_call: TRBJ2-3; clone_size: NA; v_call: TRBV20-1; cdr3_nt: TGCAGTGCTAGAGCCCCAGGAGGGTGGGGCACAGATACGCAGTATTTT; cdr3_aa: CSARAPGGWGTDTQYF